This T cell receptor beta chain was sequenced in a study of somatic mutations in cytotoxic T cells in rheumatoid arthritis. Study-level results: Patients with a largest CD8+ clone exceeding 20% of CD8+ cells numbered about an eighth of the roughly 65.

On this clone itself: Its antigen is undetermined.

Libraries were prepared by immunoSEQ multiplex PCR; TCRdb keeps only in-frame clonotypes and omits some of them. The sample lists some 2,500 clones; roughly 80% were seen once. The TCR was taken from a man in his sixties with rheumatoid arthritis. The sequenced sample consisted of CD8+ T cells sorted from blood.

CDR3 protein: CASSSGFEQYF. CDR3 sequence (DNA): TGTGCCAGCAGCTCGGGTTTCGAGCAGTACTTC. The V and J genes are TRBV7-3 and TRBJ2-7, with D uncertain. CDR1 and CDR2 from the germline V gene are SGHTA and FQGTGA. Trimming left V 4 bases short and J 6 bases short, with 7 bases between. This CDR3 contains 11 residues. The variable domain in full, completed from reference TRBV7-3 and TRBJ2-7, reads GAGVSQTPSNKVTEKGKYVELRCDPISGHTALYWYRQSLGQGPEFLIYFQGTGAADDSGLPNDRFFAVRPEGSVSTLKIQRTERGDSAVYLCASSSGFEQYFGPGTRLTVT.